One sample yielded the 7 T cell receptor beta chains listed below, sequenced in a study of vaccination effects on CD4 cells after COVID-19. The repertoire was sequenced with immunoSEQ multiplex PCR; TCRdb's copy has only in-frame clones and lacks some. The profile shows about 45,000 clones, approximately 70% of them singletons. These receptors have no identified antigens. Antigen-specific CD4+ T cells were first expanded with viral peptide pools by the ViraFEST assay and only then sequenced. The culture ran for 10 days before CD4+ T cells were isolated. The infection with SARS-CoV-2 (confirmed by PCR) occurred in this person between March and December 2020. The specimen was CD4+ T cells from PBMCs cultured with a peptide pool, collected before COVID-19 vaccination. Receptor source: a human donor who had a prior SARS-CoV-2 infection.

The genes are TRBV5-6 and TRBJ1-5; D might be TRBD1 (5 bases). In germline, CDR1 is SGHDT, CDR2 YYEEEE. V was pared by 0 bases and J by 5 bases, with 12 bases between. This CDR3 spans 15 amino acids. Here the CDR3 reads CASSLGVAGDQPQHF. CDR3 coding DNA: TGTGCCAGCAGCTTGGGGGTTGCGGGGGATCAGCCCCAGCATTTT.

This clone was seen more than once but under ten times. The V gene is TRBV11-2, the J gene TRBJ2-7; 10 bases are shared with TRBD2. V shed 2 bases, J shed 2 bases, and the junction held 6 bases outside the gene matches. Germline V lookup: CDR1 SGHAT, CDR2 FQNNGV. This CDR3 comprises 16 residues. DNA for the CDR3: TGTGCCAGCAGCTTACGGCTAGCGGGAGATCCCTACGAGCAGTACTTC. This encodes CASSLRLAGDPYEQYF.

This rearrangement joins TRBV7-9 to TRBJ1-1; 9 bases are shared with TRBD1. After removal of 4 bases from V and 5 bases from J, the junction contained 8 bases not matched to a gene. From germline, CDR1 is SEHNR and CDR2 FQNEAQ (reference sequence). This CDR3 has 15 amino acids. For the CDR3, the DNA is TGTGCCAGCAGCTGGTGGACAGGGGATGGGACTGAAGCTTTCTTT. This gives the protein CASSWWTGDGTEAFF.

This clone was detected only a few times. The chain employs TRBV6-5 and TRBJ1-6; D gene ambiguous. The CDR3 loop spans 13 amino acids. Germline CDR1 MNHEY, CDR2 SVGAGI. V was shortened by 8 bases and J by 8 bases, with 13 bases between the two germline ends. CDR3 in amino acids: CASALGKYSPLHF. CDR3 coding DNA: TGTGCCAGCGCCTTAGGGAAGTATTCACCCCTCCACTTT.

V is TRBV25-1 and J is TRBJ1-2; the match to TRBD1 covers 7 bases. The V gene end was trimmed by 4 bases and the J gene end by 2 bases; junction bases not matched to a gene: 1. Looked up from germline, CDR1 is MGHDK and CDR2 is SYGVNS. The CDR3 extends over 13 amino acids. As DNA, the CDR3 is TGTGCCAGCAGTGTACAGGGGAACTATGGCTACACCTTC. It translates to CASSVQGNYGYTF.

This clone was observed a handful of times. The J gene is TRBJ2-1, the V gene TRBV2; TRBD2 matches 11 bases. Germline loops: CDR1 SNHLY, CDR2 FYNNEI. This CDR3 region has 15 residues. V shed 1 base, J shed 4 bases, and the junction held 0 bases outside the gene matches. The CDR3 DNA is TGTGCCAGCAGTGAAGGACTAGCGGGGTACAATGAGCAGTTCTTC. Its translation is CASSEGLAGYNEQFF.

This clone was seen more than once but under ten times. V gene TRBV3-1 (or the pseudogene TRBV3-2) combines with J gene TRBJ1-6, with a tentative D call TRBD1 (6 bases). Germline loops: CDR1 LGHDT, CDR2 YNNKEL (reference sequence). The CDR3 is 15 residues long. The ends were cut back, 1 base at V and 3 bases at J, with 7 bases in the middle. CDR3 protein: CASSQGGHYNSPLHF. The CDR3 nucleotides read TGTGCCAGCAGCCAAGGGGGACACTATAATTCACCCCTCCACTTT.